This T cell receptor (beta chain) was recovered during a study of PD-1 blockade in classical Hodgkin lymphoma (dated by TCRdb to about 2020). The study in broad terms: Nivolumab dosing was 3 mg/kg intravenously every 2 weeks, continuing until either disease progression or unacceptable toxicity. The study used TCR beta sequencing and CyTOF to define a peripheral blood immune signature of response to PD-1 blockade in classical Hodgkin lymphoma. Broader findings and caveats from the paper: Lower diversity was observed in patients in whom nivolumab was started less than 1 year after ASCT, and these patients were excluded from later analyses so that confounding by immune reconstitution would be avoided. Trial patients achieving complete response had baseline diversity similar to newly diagnosed patients, whereas partial responders and progressors had significantly lower diversity. Only a single clinical trial cohort was studied, and what caused the repertoire differences, possibly disease activity or prior therapy, remained undefined. Baseline TCR diversity was reported as lower in newly diagnosed patients than in healthy donors, and lower still in relapsed/refractory patients. By C4D1, a significant rise was seen in CD4+ TCR diversity but not in CD8+ TCR diversity (p=0.0027 vs p=0.16), and the rise was most apparent among complete responders (p=0.02).

Sample time point, as interpreted from the label and publication: cycle 4 day 1 (C4D1), after 5 to 7 weeks of nivolumab. All trial patients had relapsed after autologous stem cell transplantation, with cohorts A, B and C differing in prior brentuximab vedotin exposure. The trial cohort was composed of approximately 56 patients with relapsed/refractory classical Hodgkin lymphoma, for whom complete response, partial response or progressive disease was recorded as best overall response. Trial patients were treated with single-agent nivolumab in the multi-cohort phase II CheckMate 205 trial. Best overall response was determined by an independent review committee according to the 2007 International Working Group response criteria. Trial PBMCs were collected just before the start of nivolumab (C1D1) and during therapy at cycle 2 day 1 and cycle 4 day 1. Peripheral blood was collected in 8 mL Vacutainer Cell Preparation Tubes, from which PBMCs were isolated by centrifugation and then cryopreserved.

The Qiagen DNeasy kit was used to extract genomic DNA both from unsorted PBMCs and from the negatively selected CD4+ and CD8+ fractions. TCR beta CDR3 regions were subjected to amplification by immunoSEQ multiplex PCR with primers that anneal to V and J segments. A synthetic immune receptor repertoire was used to minimize amplification bias, and remaining bias was computationally removed after sequencing. Under the source paper's analysis protocol: Custom Python scripts were used to quantify repertoire diversity as the Shannon entropy index. Unsorted, CD4+ and CD8+ repertoires were analyzed separately, except in combined analyses where CD4+ and CD8+ sequences were merged in silico. A clone was considered expanded if an increase in frequency of at least 2-fold after treatment relative to C1D1 was found, and a pseudocount of 0.5 was applied to clones undetected at baseline. Singleton clones were defined as clones with 0 or 1 copy at C1D1, and non-singleton clones were defined as clones with 2 or more copies. Clones expanded in unsorted samples were assigned a CD4+, CD8+ or unknown annotation through matching of protein sequences in sorted samples from the same patient. Wilcoxon tests were applied to paired samples to test diversity changes from C1D1 to C4D1. TCRdb took over this immuneACCESS table, retaining in-frame rearrangements with V and J assigned. Such tables are incomplete; in checked studies, under half of the missing clones stem from an unresolved V gene, and the remainder is unexplained. That table gives V, J and clone size, and the DNA gave D and trimming. Recorded for this sample are more than 40,000 clones; around four fifths of them occurred a single time. The ten largest clonotypes hold over 35% of the sample.

From its cysteine to its phenylalanine, the CDR3 spans 19 amino acids. The kept DNA is CDR3 alone, 57 bases in frame from the first base. The germline V gene provides CDR1 SGHDT and CDR2 YYEEEE. V ends up 4 bases short and J 3 bases short, with an unmatched junction base count of 14. As for this clone: It lacks a known antigen. Base-call qualities are not available, and no considerably larger clone is one nucleotide away.

Here the sequenced sample was peripheral blood mononuclear cells (PBMCs), taken before the fourth cycle of nivolumab. The chain was built from TRBV5-6 and TRBJ2-2, with TRBD1 matching 11 junction bases. The receptor was derived from a human donor with classical Hodgkin lymphoma. The CDR3 here reads CASSIPDRGPHLDTGELFF. The DNA reads TGTGCCAGCAGCATCCCGGACAGGGGGCCCCATCTAGACACCGGGGAGCTGTTTTTT.